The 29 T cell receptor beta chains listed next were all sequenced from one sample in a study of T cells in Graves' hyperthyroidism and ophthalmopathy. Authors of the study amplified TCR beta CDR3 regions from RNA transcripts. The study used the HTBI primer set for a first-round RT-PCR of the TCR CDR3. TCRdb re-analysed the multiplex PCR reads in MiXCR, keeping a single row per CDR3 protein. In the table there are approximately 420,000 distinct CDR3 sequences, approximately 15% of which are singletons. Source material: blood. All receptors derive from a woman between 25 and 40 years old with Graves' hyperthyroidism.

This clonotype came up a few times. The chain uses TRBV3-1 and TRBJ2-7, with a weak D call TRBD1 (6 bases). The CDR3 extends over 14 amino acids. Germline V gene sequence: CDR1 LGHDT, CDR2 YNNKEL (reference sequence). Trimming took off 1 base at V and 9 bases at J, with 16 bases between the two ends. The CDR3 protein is CASSQAGATGGQYF. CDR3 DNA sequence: TGTGCCAGCAGCCAAGCAGGAGCGACAGGAGGGCAGTACTTC.

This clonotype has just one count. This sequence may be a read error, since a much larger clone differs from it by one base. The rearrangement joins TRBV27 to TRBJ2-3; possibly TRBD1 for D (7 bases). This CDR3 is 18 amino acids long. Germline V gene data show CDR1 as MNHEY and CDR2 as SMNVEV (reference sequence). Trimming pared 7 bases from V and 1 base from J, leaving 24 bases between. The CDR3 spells CASTFRGRSLGGTDTQYF. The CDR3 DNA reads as TGTGCCAGCACCTTCAGGGGGAGGTCTCTGGGGGGCACAGATACGCAGTATTTT.

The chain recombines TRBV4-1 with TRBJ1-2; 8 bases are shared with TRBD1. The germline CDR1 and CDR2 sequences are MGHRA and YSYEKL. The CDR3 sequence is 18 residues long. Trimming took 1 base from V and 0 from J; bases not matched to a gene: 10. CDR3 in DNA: TGCGCCAGCAGCCAAGGGGCAGGGGGCGCGGGAGCTAACTATGGCTACACCTTC. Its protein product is CASSQGAGGAGANYGYTF.

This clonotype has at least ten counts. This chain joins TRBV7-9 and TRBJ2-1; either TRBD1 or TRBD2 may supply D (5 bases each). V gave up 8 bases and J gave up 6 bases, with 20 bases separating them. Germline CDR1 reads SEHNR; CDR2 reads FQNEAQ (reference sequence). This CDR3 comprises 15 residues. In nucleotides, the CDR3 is TGTGCCAGCGCCGAGGCTGGGGGATCGGGCAATGAGCAGTTCTTC. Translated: CASAEAGGSGNEQFF.

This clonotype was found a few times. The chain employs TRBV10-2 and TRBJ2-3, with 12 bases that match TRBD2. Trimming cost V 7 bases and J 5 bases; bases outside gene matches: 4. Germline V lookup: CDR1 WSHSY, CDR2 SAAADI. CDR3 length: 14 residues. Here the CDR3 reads CASTLAGGGDTQYF. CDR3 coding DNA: TGCGCCAGCACCCTAGCGGGAGGGGGAGATACGCAGTATTTT.

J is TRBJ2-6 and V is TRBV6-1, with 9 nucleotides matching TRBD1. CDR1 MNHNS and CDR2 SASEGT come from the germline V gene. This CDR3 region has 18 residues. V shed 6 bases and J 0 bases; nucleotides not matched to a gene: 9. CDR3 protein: CASRAGTGKISGANVLTF. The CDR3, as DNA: TGTGCCAGCAGAGCCGGGACAGGGAAAATCTCTGGGGCCAACGTCCTGACTTTC.

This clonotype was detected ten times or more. CDR3 bases: TGTGCCTGGAGTGCCCTTAGCGGGAGATACTACAATGAGCAGTTCTTC. Protein: CAWSALSGRYYNEQFF. The chain carries TRBV30 and TRBJ2-1, with TRBD2 matching over 9 bases. The CDR3 runs to 16 residues. Unmatched junction bases numbered 7, after V lost 1 base and J lost 3 bases. The V gene's germline CDR1 is GTSNPN and CDR2 SVGIG (reference sequence).

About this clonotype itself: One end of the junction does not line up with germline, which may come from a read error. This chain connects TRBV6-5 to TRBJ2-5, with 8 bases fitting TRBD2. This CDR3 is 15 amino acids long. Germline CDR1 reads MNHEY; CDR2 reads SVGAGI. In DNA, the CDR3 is TGTGCCAGCAGTTATCGGGGGGGGTACCAAGAGACCCATTACTTC. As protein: CASSYRGGYQETHYF.

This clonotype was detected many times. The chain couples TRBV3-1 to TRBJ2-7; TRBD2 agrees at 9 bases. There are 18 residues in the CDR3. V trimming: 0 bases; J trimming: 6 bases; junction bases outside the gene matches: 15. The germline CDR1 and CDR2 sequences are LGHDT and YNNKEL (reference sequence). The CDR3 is CASSQDRGISGRASEQYF. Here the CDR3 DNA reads TGTGCCAGCAGCCAAGACAGGGGGATTAGCGGGAGAGCTAGCGAGCAGTACTTC.

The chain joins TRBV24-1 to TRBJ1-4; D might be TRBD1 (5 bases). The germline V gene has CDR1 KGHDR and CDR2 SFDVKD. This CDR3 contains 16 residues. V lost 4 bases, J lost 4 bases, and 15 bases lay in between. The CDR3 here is CATSDGHRKLNEKLFF. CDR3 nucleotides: TGTGCCACCAGTGACGGCCACAGGAAACTTAATGAAAAACTGTTTTTT.

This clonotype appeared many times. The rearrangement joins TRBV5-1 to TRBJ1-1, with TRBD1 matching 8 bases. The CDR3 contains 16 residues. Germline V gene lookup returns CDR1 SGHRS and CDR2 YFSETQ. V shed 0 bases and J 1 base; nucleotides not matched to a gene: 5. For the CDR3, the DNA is TGCGCCAGCAGCTTGGACGCCGGGACAGGGAACACTGAAGCTTTCTTT. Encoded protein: CASSLDAGTGNTEAFF.

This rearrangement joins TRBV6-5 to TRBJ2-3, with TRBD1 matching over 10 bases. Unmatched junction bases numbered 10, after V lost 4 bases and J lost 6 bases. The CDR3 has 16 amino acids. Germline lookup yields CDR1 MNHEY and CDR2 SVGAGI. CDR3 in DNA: TGTGCCAGCAGTTCCTCCCGACAGGGGGCACGCGATACGCAGTATTTT. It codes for CASSSSRQGARDTQYF.

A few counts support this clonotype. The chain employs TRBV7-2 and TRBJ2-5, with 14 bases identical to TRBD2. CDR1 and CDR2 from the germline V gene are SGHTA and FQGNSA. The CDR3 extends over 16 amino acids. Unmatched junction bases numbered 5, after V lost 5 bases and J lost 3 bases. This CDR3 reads CASSLVGLAGEETQYF. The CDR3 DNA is TGTGCCAGCAGCCTTGTGGGACTAGCGGGAGAAGAGACCCAGTACTTC.

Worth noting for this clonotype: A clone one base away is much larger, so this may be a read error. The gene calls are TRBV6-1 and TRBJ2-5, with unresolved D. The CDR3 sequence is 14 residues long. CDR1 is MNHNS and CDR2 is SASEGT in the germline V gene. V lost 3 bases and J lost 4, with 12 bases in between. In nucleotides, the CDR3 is TGTGCCAGCAGTGACCCCCAGGTCGGAGAGACCCAGTACTTC. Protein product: CASSDPQVGETQYF.

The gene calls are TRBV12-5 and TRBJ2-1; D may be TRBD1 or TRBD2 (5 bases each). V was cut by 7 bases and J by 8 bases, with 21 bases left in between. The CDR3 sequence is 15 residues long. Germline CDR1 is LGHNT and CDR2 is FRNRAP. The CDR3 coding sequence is TGTGCTAGTGCCGAAGGGACCAGTCAGTACGATGAGCAGTTCTTC. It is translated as CASAEGTSQYDEQFF.

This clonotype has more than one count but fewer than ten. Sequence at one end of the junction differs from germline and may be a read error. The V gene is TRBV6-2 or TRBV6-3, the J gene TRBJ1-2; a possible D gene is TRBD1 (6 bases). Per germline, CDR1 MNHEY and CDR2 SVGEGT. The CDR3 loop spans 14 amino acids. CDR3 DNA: TGTGTCAGCAGGGGCCCCCATGAAAACTATGGCTACACCTTC. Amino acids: CVSRGPHENYGYTF.

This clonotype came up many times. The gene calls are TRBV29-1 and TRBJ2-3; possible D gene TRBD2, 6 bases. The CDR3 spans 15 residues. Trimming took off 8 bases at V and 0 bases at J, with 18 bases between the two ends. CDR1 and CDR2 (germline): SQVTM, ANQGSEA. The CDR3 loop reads CSLSGGGASTDTQYF. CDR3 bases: TGCAGCTTAAGTGGAGGCGGGGCTAGCACAGATACGCAGTATTTT.

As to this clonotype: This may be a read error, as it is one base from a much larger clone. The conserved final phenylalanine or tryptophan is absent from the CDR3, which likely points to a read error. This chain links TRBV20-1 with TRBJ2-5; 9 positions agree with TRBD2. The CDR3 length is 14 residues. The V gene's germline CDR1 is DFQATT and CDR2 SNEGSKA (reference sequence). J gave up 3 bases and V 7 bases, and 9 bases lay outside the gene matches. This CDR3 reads CSVGGASGKETQYL. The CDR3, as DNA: TGCAGTGTTGGGGGGGCTAGCGGGAAAGAGACCCAGTACCTC.

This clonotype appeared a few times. This CDR3 reads CASRPGGTASDSNYGYTF. Written as DNA, the CDR3 is TGTGCCAGCAGACCCGGGGGGACGGCCTCCGACTCTAACTATGGCTACACCTTC. This chain connects TRBV6-1 to TRBJ1-2, with a possible D match to TRBD1 (5 bases). Germline-derived CDR1 and CDR2 are MNHNS and SASEGT. The CDR3 covers 18 residues. Trimming removed 6 bases at V and 0 bases at J, with 23 bases between.

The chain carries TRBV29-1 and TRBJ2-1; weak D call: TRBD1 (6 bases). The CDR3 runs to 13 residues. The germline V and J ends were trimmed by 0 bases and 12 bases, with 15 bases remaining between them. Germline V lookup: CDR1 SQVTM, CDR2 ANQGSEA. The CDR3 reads CSVEDMAGETQFF. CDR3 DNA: TGCAGCGTTGAAGACATGGCAGGGGAAACGCAGTTCTTC.

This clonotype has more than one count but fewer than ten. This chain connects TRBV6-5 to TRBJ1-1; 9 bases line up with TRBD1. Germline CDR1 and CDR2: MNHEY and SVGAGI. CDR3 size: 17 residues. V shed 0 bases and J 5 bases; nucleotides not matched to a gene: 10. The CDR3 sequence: CASSYSSVTGGNTEAFF. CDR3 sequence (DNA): TGTGCCAGCAGTTACTCCTCCGTGACAGGGGGAAATACTGAAGCTTTCTTT.

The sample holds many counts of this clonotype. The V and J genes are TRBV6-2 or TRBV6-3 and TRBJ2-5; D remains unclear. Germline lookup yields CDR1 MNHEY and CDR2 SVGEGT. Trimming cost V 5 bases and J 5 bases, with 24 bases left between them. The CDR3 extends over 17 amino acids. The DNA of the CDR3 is TGTGCCAGCAGTCTCCCCCAGGCCCCCCCCCCACAGGAGACCCAGTACTTC. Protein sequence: CASSLPQAPPPQETQYF.

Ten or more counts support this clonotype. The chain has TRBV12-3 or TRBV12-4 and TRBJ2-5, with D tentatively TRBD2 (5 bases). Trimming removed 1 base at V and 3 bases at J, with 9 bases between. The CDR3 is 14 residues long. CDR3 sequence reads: CASSLDAGKETQYF. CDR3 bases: TGTGCCAGCAGTTTAGATGCGGGTAAAGAGACCCAGTACTTC.

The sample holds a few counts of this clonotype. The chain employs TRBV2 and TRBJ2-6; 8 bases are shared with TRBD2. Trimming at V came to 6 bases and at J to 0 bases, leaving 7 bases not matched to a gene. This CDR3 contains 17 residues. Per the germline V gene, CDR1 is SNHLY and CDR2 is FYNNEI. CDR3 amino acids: CASSRGLVSSGANVLTF. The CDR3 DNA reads TGTGCCAGCAGCCGGGGACTAGTGAGCTCTGGGGCCAACGTCCTGACTTTC.

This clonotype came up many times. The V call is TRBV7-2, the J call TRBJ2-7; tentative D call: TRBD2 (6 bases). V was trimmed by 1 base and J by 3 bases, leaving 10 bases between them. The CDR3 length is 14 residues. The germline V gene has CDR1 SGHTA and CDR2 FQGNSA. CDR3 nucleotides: TGTGCCAGCAGCTTAGGGACTACTCGCTACGAGCAGTACTTC. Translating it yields CASSLGTTRYEQYF.

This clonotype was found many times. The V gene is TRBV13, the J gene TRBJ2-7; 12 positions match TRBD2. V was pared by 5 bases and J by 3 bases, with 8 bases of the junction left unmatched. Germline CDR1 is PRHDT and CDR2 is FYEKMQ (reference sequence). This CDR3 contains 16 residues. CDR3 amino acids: CASSDGGLAGLYEQYF. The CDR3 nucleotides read TGTGCCAGCAGCGACGGGGGACTAGCGGGTCTCTACGAGCAGTACTTC.

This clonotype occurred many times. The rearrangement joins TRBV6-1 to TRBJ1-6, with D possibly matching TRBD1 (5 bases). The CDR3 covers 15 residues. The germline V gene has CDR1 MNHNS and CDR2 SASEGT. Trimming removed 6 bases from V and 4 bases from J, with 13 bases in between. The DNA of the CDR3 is TGTGCCAGCAGGCGGGGGGAGCAGTATAATTCACCCCTCCACTTT. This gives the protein CASRRGEQYNSPLHF.

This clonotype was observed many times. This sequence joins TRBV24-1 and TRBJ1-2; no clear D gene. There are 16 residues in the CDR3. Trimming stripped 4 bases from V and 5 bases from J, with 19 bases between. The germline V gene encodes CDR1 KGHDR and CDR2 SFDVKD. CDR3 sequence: CATSDSGVQAIYGYTF. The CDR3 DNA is TGTGCCACCAGTGACTCCGGTGTCCAGGCGATTTATGGCTACACCTTC.

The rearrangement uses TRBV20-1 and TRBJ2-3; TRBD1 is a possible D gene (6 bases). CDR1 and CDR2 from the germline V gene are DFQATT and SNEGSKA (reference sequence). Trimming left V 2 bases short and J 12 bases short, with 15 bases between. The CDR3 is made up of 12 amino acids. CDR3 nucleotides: TGCAGTGCTAGACTTCAGGGGCCCCACCAGTATTTT. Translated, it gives CSARLQGPHQYF.